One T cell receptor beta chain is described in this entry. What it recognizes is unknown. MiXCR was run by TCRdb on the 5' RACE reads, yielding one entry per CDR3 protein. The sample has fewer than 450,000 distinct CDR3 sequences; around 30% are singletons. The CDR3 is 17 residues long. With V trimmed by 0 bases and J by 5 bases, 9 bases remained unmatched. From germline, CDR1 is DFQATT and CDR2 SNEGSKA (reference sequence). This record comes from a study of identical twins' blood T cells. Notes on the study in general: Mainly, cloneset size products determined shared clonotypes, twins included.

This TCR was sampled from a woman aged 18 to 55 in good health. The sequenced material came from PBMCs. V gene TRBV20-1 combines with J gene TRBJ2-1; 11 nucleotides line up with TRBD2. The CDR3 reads CSARDLASGRTHNEQFF. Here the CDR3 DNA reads TGCAGTGCTAGAGATCTGGCTAGCGGGAGGACCCACAATGAGCAGTTCTTC.